The sequence of this T cell receptor beta chain was determined in a study of T cells in Graves' hyperthyroidism and ophthalmopathy. Background on the study: The authors collected peripheral blood at initial diagnosis, before any treatment.

V was clipped by 4 bases and J by 4 bases, with 16 bases between them. The CDR3 has 16 amino acids. Germline values: CDR1 MDHEN, CDR2 SYDVKM. RNA transcripts gave rise to amplified TCR beta CDR3 regions. Researchers ran a first-round RT-PCR on the TCR CDR3 using the HTBI primer set. One entry per CDR3 protein, called by TCRdb with MiXCR from the multiplex PCR reads. The sample has a few hundred thousand distinct CDR3 sequences, approximately 17% seen once. Uncontrolled infection, other autoimmune disease, pregnancy or lactation led to exclusion. The sequenced sample was blood. The chain combines TRBV28 with TRBJ1-4; D may be TRBD1 (5 bases). The clonotype was recovered from a man aged 18 to 29 with Graves' ophthalmopathy. The CDR3 region has the DNA TGTGCCAGCAGTTCCCTCACGGGGGTTTTTAATGAAAAACTGTTTTTT. The encoded protein is CASSSLTGVFNEKLFF.